Listed below are T cell receptor beta chains from one sample, sequenced in a study of T cell repertoires in cytomegalovirus infection. TCRdb re-called the reads with MiXCR, one entry per CDR3 protein. The table records 290,000 or so distinct CDR3 sequences, approximately 10% of them present only once. Sequencing used PBMCs. All receptors derive from a human donor in good health (CMV status not recorded). Some clones in this sample may be carry-over from other donors' samples. The CDR3 runs from the conserved cysteine through the conserved F or W.

V	length	J	CDR3
TRBV4-1	15	TRBJ1-1	CASSQTGTASTEAFF
TRBV7-8	15	TRBJ1-1	CASSLASRANTEAFF
TRBV12-3/TRBV12-4	14	TRBJ1-2	CASSRRSPSYGYTF
TRBV28	15	TRBJ2-5	CASTLPGSRQETQYF
TRBV25-1	15	TRBJ1-2	CASSGDRDRVYGYTF
TRBV20-1	10	TRBJ1-2	CTGENYGYTF
TRBV20-1	13	TRBJ2-3	CSAGLAGTDTQYF
TRBV9	13	TRBJ2-1	CASSVDPYNEQFF
TRBV5-4	15	TRBJ2-2	CASSPMSANTGELFF
TRBV29-1	10	TRBJ2-1	CSASSLEQFF
TRBV7-6	14	TRBJ2-5	CASSAYGGSETQYF
TRBV6-2/TRBV6-3	14	TRBJ1-1	CASRPRLLGTEAFF
TRBV28	13	TRBJ2-1	CASLDRAFMEQFF
TRBV20-1	12	TRBJ2-7	CSAPDRFYEQYF
TRBV7-2	15	TRBJ2-7	CASSRERGGSYEQYF
TRBV28	13	TRBJ2-1	CASSFSDYNEQFF
TRBV29-1	14	TRBJ1-1	CSGRGVLGGTEAFF
TRBV20-1	15	TRBJ2-1	CSARAGLAELNEQFF
TRBV7-9	16	TRBJ1-4	CASSSNAGATNEKLFF
TRBV7-2	15	TRBJ1-5	CASSFGMSGNQPQHF
TRBV14	15	TRBJ2-1	CASSQPGTSGGRQFF
TRBV14	15	TRBJ1-6	CASSQDLGKVSPLHF
TRBV7-8	15	TRBJ2-7	CASSLVGQGRYEQYF
TRBV28	13	TRBJ1-2	CASAEGQGVGYTF
TRBV7-8	16	TRBJ1-2	CASSLGLPGPNYGYTF
TRBV10-1	15	TRBJ1-6	CASGEGSSYNSPLHF
TRBV23-1	19	TRBJ2-3	CASSQSRPRNPQSTDTQYF
TRBV3-1	18	TRBJ1-5	CASSPQGTELHSNQPQHF
TRBV12-3/TRBV12-4	13	TRBJ2-5	CASGVWGGETQYF
TRBV29-1	15	TRBJ1-3	CSAALNGVSGNTIYF
TRBV6-2/TRBV6-3	18	TRBJ1-5	CASSYLWQRSLSNQPQHF
TRBV20-1	15	TRBJ2-7	CSARDPSGGTYEQYF
TRBV14	16	TRBJ1-1	CASSLSRGTLNTEAFF
TRBV20-1	15	TRBJ1-5	CSASRQGISNQPQHF
TRBV3-1	14	TRBJ1-5	CASSRQDSNQPQHF
TRBV7-2	12	TRBJ2-7	CASSLDDYEQYF
TRBV11-2	15	TRBJ1-2	CASSLGHGVLYGYTF
TRBV19	13	TRBJ1-2	CAGSDRTFYGYTF
TRBV20-1	15	TRBJ1-6	CSASKERAYNSPLHF
TRBV6-6	13	TRBJ2-2	CASRPAGTGELFF
TRBV6-1	15	TRBJ1-1	CASSEQSQLNTEAFF
TRBV29-1	14	TRBJ1-1	CSAEEGNRNTEAFF
TRBV12-3/TRBV12-4	12	TRBJ2-7	CASSFSTYEQYF
TRBV28	14	TRBJ2-5	CASRLSGRVETQYF
TRBV20-1	13	TRBJ2-3	CSAKGASTDTQYF
TRBV20-1	14	TRBJ1-4	CSARTAQGEEKLFF
TRBV14	13	TRBJ1-3	CASSQDLRNTIYF
TRBV12-3/TRBV12-4	14	TRBJ2-1	CASSHPSGGREQFF
TRBV4-3	16	TRBJ1-2	CASSQTRDASRDGYTF
TRBV20-1	13	TRBJ1-1	CSANWGRGTEAFF
TRBV12-3/TRBV12-4	15	TRBJ2-7	CASSSKTKGAYEQYF
TRBV20-1	13	TRBJ2-1	CSARTGPYNEQFF
TRBV19	16	TRBJ1-1	CASSARRSLMNTEAFF
TRBV12-3/TRBV12-4	15	TRBJ1-1	CASSRNRGRGTEAFF
TRBV7-8	13	TRBJ2-3	CASSSGLVDTQYF
TRBV28	12	TRBJ1-2	CAGQGAGYGYTF
TRBV5-5	12	TRBJ2-2	CASSLRGGELFF
TRBV27	13	TRBJ1-2	CASNGPPDYGYTF
TRBV20-1	14	TRBJ1-5	CSAPRPSGNQPQHF
TRBV24-1	14	TRBJ2-5	CATSDGHSQETQYF